One and the same sample provided the 15 T cell receptor beta chains below, sequenced in a study of identical twins. TCRdb processed the 5' RACE reads anew with MiXCR; each CDR3 protein has one entry. The sample has around 230,000 distinct CDR3 sequences, 6.5% seen once. This sample also belongs to another study, concerning T cells expressing NK-cell markers.

Sequencing used CD8+ T cells sorted from blood. The receptor source for this set is a woman between 18 and 29 years old in good health.

At least ten counts were recorded for this clonotype. This chain uses TRBV11-2 with TRBJ1-2; possibly TRBD1 for D (5 bases). The CDR3 runs 14 residues. V lost 6 bases and J lost 8, with 19 bases in between. Germline-derived CDR1 and CDR2 are SGHAT and FQNNGV. CDR3 sequence (DNA): TGTGCCAGCAGAAGTCACGGGGGTAGGGTCGGCTACACCTTC. It yields the protein CASRSHGGRVGYTF.

V gene TRBV5-8 combines with J gene TRBJ2-7, with D perhaps TRBD2 (6 bases). Trimming cost V 4 bases and J 5 bases, with 19 bases left between them. CDR1 SGHTS and CDR2 YDEGEE come from the germline V gene. The CDR3 extends over 15 amino acids. The CDR3 spells CASSPAAGRLDEQYF. The CDR3 bases are TGTGCCAGCAGCCCGGCGGCAGGGAGGTTGGACGAGCAGTACTTC. Combining the CDR3 with reference TRBV5-8 and TRBJ2-7 gives the whole variable domain EAGVTQSPTHLIKTRGQQATLRCSPISGHTSVYWYQQALGLGLQFLLWYDEGEERNRGNFPPRFSGRQFPNYSSELNVNALELEDSALYLCASSPAAGRLDEQYFGPGTRLTVT.

This chain links TRBV29-1 with TRBJ2-3; the D gene is possibly TRBD1 (6 bases). Trimming shortened V by 5 bases and J by 0 bases, and 18 bases separated the two germline ends. CDR1 and CDR2 from the germline V gene are SQVTM and ANQGSEA. The CDR3 is made up of 16 amino acids. CDR3 amino acids: CSVPSVWGPSTDTQYF. CDR3 bases: TGCAGCGTTCCCTCAGTTTGGGGGCCTAGCACAGATACGCAGTATTTT.

This clonotype showed up just a few times. The chain has TRBV4-1 and TRBJ2-7; 14 nucleotides align to TRBD2. The V gene's germline CDR1 is MGHRA and CDR2 YSYEKL. V shed 3 bases and J 3 bases; nucleotides not matched to a gene: 7. This CDR3 is built from 17 residues. The CDR3 spells CASSQSTSGGGLYEQYF. Here the CDR3 DNA reads TGCGCCAGCAGCCAGTCGACTAGCGGGGGGGGCCTCTACGAGCAGTACTTC.

Comment on this clonotype: Germline is not matched at one junction end, which may reflect a read error. The chain combines TRBV12-3 or TRBV12-4 with TRBJ1-5; a weak D match, TRBD1 (6 bases). This CDR3 is 12 amino acids long. The CDR3 region is CASSLTGSTQHF. CDR3 DNA sequence: TGTGCCAGCAGTTTAACAGGGTCGACCCAACATTTT.

This clonotype came up many times. The CDR3 DNA follows: TGTGCCAGCAGCCCACCCTGGGACAACCGGGAGCTGTTTTTT. The encoded protein is CASSPPWDNRELFF. The chain couples TRBV3-1 to TRBJ2-2, with a possible D match to TRBD1 (6 bases). The CDR3 has 14 residues. With 4 bases removed from V and 9 bases from J, the gap between germline ends came to 15 bases. Germline CDR1 LGHDT, CDR2 YNNKEL (reference sequence).

This clonotype came up a few times. The genes are TRBV7-9 and TRBJ2-5; D is undetermined. Looked up from germline, CDR1 is SEHNR and CDR2 is FQNEAQ (reference sequence). The CDR3 extends over 14 amino acids. The ends were cut back, 1 base at V and 1 base at J, with 7 bases in the middle. The CDR3 loop reads CASSLVNSQETQYF. Here the CDR3 DNA reads TGTGCCAGCAGCTTAGTAAACAGCCAAGAGACCCAGTACTTC.

This clonotype was observed at least ten times. The rearrangement joins TRBV12-3 or TRBV12-4 to TRBJ1-1; the D is unclear. This CDR3 comprises 13 residues. The V end was cut by 5 bases, the J end by 6 bases, with 13 bases between. The CDR3 spells CASSANLGAEAFF. The CDR3 region has the DNA TGTGCCAGCAGTGCAAACCTAGGCGCTGAAGCTTTCTTT.

This clonotype was seen many times. The chain has TRBV5-1 and TRBJ2-7, with 7 positions matching TRBD1. The germline gives CDR1 SGHRS, CDR2 YFSETQ. J gave up 3 bases and V 4 bases, and 13 bases lay outside the gene matches. The CDR3 loop spans 16 amino acids. This chain's CDR3 is CASSAFFRDSNYEQYF. The DNA for the CDR3 is TGCGCCAGCAGCGCATTCTTCCGGGACAGCAACTACGAGCAGTACTTC. The variable domain in full, completed from reference TRBV5-1 and TRBJ2-7, reads KAGVTQTPRYLIKTRGQQVTLSCSPISGHRSVSWYQQTPGQGLQFLFEYFSETQRNKGNFPGRFSGRQFSNSRSEMNVSTLELGDSALYLCASSAFFRDSNYEQYFGPGTRLTVT.

The rearrangement joins TRBV6-7 to TRBJ2-1; 12 nucleotides line up with TRBD2. TRBV6-7 falls under the ORF class, with uncertain function. V lost 6 bases and J lost 2; bases outside the gene matches: 5. The CDR3 is 16 residues long. The CDR3 is CASSRTSGETYNEQFF. DNA of the CDR3: TGTGCCAGCAGCCGGACTAGCGGGGAGACCTACAATGAGCAGTTCTTC.

This chain connects TRBV20-1 to TRBJ2-3, with 16 bases that match TRBD2. CDR3 length equals 16 residues. Looked up from germline, CDR1 is DFQATT and CDR2 is SNEGSKA (reference sequence). With V trimmed by 6 bases and J by 5 bases, 8 bases remained unmatched. CDR3 sequence: CSAPGLAGGLGDTQYF. The CDR3 bases are TGCAGTGCACCGGGACTAGCGGGAGGGCTTGGAGATACGCAGTATTTT.

In this sample, this clonotype turned up many times. The rearrangement uses TRBV27 and TRBJ1-1; D unclear. Trimming cost V 5 bases and J 1 base, with 5 bases left between them. Germline V gene data show CDR1 as MNHEY and CDR2 as SMNVEV (reference sequence). The CDR3 totals 12 residues. CDR3 loop: CASSQRNTEAFF. CDR3 sequence (DNA): TGTGCCAGCAGTCAGAGGAACACTGAAGCTTTCTTT.

The chain recombines TRBV29-1 with TRBJ2-7; a weak D match, TRBD2 (6 bases). V was cut by 7 bases and J by 3 bases, with 25 bases left in between. Germline V gene data show CDR1 as SQVTM and CDR2 as ANQGSEA. This CDR3 region has 16 residues. The CDR3, as DNA: TGCAGCGCGATGGGAACGGGGGAAAGGGAATTCTACGAGCAGTACTTC. Protein: CSAMGTGEREFYEQYF.

This clonotype was recorded many times. The chain links TRBV21-1 to TRBJ1-2; the table assigns TRBD1, which was not confirmed against the DNA. TRBV21-1 is an annotated pseudogene. The CDR3 runs to 14 residues. As DNA, the CDR3 is TGTGCCAGCAGCAAAGTTCGGACACCCCATGGCTACACCTTC. Translating gives CASSKVRTPHGYTF.

The sample holds many counts of this clonotype. The chain joins TRBV3-1 to TRBJ2-3; no firm D call. Germline V gives CDR1 LGHDT, CDR2 YNNKEL (reference sequence). The CDR3 loop spans 11 amino acids. V dropped 2 bases and J dropped 6 bases, with 3 bases sitting between them. CDR3: CASSQPDTQYF. CDR3 sequence (DNA): TGTGCCAGCAGCCAACCGGATACGCAGTATTTT.